This entry describes one TCR beta chain. The primer mix had 60 Vbeta and 13 Jbeta primers. The table came from immunoSEQ multiplex PCR; TCRdb's copy has only in-frame clones and leaves some out. The sample carries 140,000 or so clones, 70% to 85% recorded once. V shed 6 bases and J shed 0 bases, with 13 bases lying between them. CDR3 length: 15 residues. Per the germline V gene, CDR1 is MGHDK and CDR2 is SYGVNS. The sample belongs to a study of cytomegalovirus exposure and HLA in healthy donors. This TCR was recovered from a woman aged 55-69 years in good health and CMV-seropositive. This chain uses TRBV25-1 with TRBJ2-3; possible D gene TRBD2, 6 bases. Sequencing used PBMCs. The CDR3: CASRRGGMSTDTQYF. The CDR3 DNA sequence: TGTGCCAGCAGAAGGGGCGGGATGAGCACAGATACGCAGTATTTT. Full variable domain (remainder filled in from reference TRBV25-1 and TRBJ2-3): EADIYQTPRYLVIGTGKKITLECSQTMGHDKMYWYQQDPGMELHLIHYSYGVNSTEKGDLSSESTVSRIRTEHFPLTLESARPSHTSQYLCASRRGGMSTDTQYFGPGTRLTVL.